Reported below is one T cell receptor (beta chain). What this receptor recognizes is not known. The junction and the germline gene differ at one end; a read error may be behind it. Amplification of TCR beta CDR3 regions was carried out from RNA transcripts. The TCR CDR3 was subjected to a first round of RT-PCR using the HTBI primer set and the Qiagen OneStep RT-PCR kit. Libraries were constructed in a second round of multiplex PCR, after which size selection and purification were carried out. Sequencing of the libraries was done on an Illumina HiSeq2000 using paired-end 100 bp reads. From the authors' description of their analysis: SOAPnuke was used to process the raw data, throwing out any read that contained adapters or uncalled bases, had a mean Phred below 15, or lacked an exact constant-primer or identifier match. High-quality paired reads were merged using COPE v1.2.5, and each unique nucleotide sequence was defined as a clonotype. MiTCR v1.1 was used to align clonotypes to the IMGT TRBV, TRBD and TRBJ reference segments. The analysis included only V-J combinations with a frequency above 0.0001, which together covered over 98% of the repertoires. A TCS score was defined as the ratio of F50 (clonal expansion) to E x V (chaos), with BLOSUM62-based TCRdist applied between CDR3 peptides within each V-J. Welch's t-statistics and random forest reduced just over 500 V-J features to fewer than 15, which were used in a naive Bayes classifier (R e1071). TCRdb reprocessed the public reads (quality trimming at Q25 with fastp, clone calling with MiXCR) and kept in-frame beta chains. Here each entry gathers all rows of one CDR3 protein and keeps the most common genes and DNA. The V and J calls shown here were made by TCRdb, not taken from the authors' results. The sample has hundreds of thousands of distinct CDR3 sequences on record, about 14% of them singletons. The ten largest clones take up approximately 15% of the sample.

This sample stems from a study of T cells in Graves' hyperthyroidism and ophthalmopathy (dated by TCRdb to between 2018 and 2021). Study-wide context: Peripheral blood was sampled at the time of initial diagnosis, prior to any treatment. To identify distinguishing TCR V-J signatures, a discovery cohort of 90 to 100 patients was used, comprising some 43 with Graves' ophthalmopathy and approximately 58 with stable Graves' hyperthyroidism. Whether ophthalmopathy could be predicted prospectively was tested in an independent validation cohort made up of approximately 19 hyperthyroidism patients plus 17 patients who later progressed to ophthalmopathy. For training and testing, the 110 or so patients in the discovery cohort were randomly divided in a 7:3 ratio. In addition, the study compared T-cell repertoires in thyroid tissue and in blood from six Graves' hyperthyroidism patients. After sampling, hyperthyroidism patients received methimazole starting at 30 mg daily, and ophthalmopathy patients received high-dose intravenous methylprednisolone. The paper describes TCR Vbeta CDR3 sequencing of about 140 peripheral blood samples, made up of some 42 ophthalmopathy patients, roughly 75 hyperthyroidism patients and around 17 progressor patients.

From the germline V gene (reference sequence), CDR1 is SEHNR and CDR2 is FQNEAQ. The CDR3 numbers 12 residues from cysteine through phenylalanine. Just CDR3 DNA is preserved here, 36 bases in frame from base 1. A patient counted as having stable Graves' hyperthyroidism if no progression to ophthalmopathy occurred over 18 months of follow-up. The hyperthyroidism patients were between 18 and 65 years old and newly diagnosed, with a disease duration of less than 2 months. Exclusion was applied to patients with uncontrolled infections, other autoimmune diseases, pregnancy or lactation. Diagnoses were based on clinical symptoms, serum thyroxine and TRAb, thyroid ultrasound and orbital computed tomography. PBMCs were separated from 8 to 10 ml of fresh peripheral blood using Ficoll-Paque density gradient centrifugation. Total RNA was extracted with Trizol reagent, and quality was checked on an Agilent 2100 Bioanalyzer.

Study-wide findings and limitations: A model built on a 13 V-J signature distinguished ophthalmopathy from stable hyperthyroidism, reaching 87.88% sensitivity and approximately 83% specificity in cross-validation and 80%/75% in testing. In validation, progression to ophthalmopathy was predicted by the model with about 70% sensitivity and nearly 75% specificity, a median of around 5.9 months before onset. No statistical method was used to fix the sample size in advance, and group allocation was not hidden from the investigators. Most expanded thyroid clonotypes (frequency above 0.001) were also found in blood, which suggests that blood repertoires may mirror thyroid immune responses.

The chain is assembled from TRBV7-9 and TRBJ2-7; TRBD1 fits 8 bases in the junction. The material sequenced was blood. The TCR sequence derives from a woman aged 40 to 50 with Graves' hyperthyroidism. Read as DNA, the sequence is TGTGCCAGCAGCAGGACAGGGTACGAGCAGTGCTTC. Its amino acids are CASSRTGYEQCF.